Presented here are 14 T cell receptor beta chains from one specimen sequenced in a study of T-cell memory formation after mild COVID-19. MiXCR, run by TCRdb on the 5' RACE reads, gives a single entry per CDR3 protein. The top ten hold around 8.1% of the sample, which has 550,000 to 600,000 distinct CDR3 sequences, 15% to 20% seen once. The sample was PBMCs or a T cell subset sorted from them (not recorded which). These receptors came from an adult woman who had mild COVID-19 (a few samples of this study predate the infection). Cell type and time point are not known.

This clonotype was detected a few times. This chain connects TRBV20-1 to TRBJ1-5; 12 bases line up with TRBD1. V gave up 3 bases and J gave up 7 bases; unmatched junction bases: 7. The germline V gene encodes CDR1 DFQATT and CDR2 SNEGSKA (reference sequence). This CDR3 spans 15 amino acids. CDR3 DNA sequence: TGCAGTGCTAGGGGACAGGGGGCGGTTGGACAGCCCCAGCATTTT. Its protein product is CSARGQGAVGQPQHF.

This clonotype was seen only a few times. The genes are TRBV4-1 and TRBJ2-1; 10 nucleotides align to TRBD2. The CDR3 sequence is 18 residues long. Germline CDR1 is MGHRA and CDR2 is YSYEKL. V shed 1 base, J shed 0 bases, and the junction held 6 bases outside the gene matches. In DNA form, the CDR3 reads TGCGCCAGCAGCCAAGGACTAGCGGGCCTGAGCTCCTACAATGAGCAGTTCTTC. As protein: CASSQGLAGLSSYNEQFF.

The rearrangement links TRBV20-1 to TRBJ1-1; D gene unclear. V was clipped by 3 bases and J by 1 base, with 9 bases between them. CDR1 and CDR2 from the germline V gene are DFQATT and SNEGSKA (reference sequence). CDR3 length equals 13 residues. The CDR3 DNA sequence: TGCAGTGCTAGTAGAATTCCGAACACTGAAGCTTTCTTT. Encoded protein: CSASRIPNTEAFF.

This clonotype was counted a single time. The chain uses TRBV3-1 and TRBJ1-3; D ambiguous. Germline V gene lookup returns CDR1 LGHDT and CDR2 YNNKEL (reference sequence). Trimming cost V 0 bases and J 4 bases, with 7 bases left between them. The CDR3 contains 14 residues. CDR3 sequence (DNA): TGTGCCAGCAGCCAAGATCAGGCAGGAAACACCATATATTTT. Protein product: CASSQDQAGNTIYF. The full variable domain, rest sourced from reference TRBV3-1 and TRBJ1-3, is DTAVSQTPKYLVTQMGNDKSIKCEQNLGHDTMYWYKQDSKKFLKIMFSYNNKELIINETVPNRFSPKSPDKAHLNLHINSLELGDSAVYFCASSQDQAGNTIYFGEGSWLTVV.

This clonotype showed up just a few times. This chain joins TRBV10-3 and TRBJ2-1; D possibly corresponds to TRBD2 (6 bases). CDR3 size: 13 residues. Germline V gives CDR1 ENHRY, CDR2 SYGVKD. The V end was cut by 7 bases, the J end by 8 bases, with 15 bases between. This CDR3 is CAITGGTGDEQFF. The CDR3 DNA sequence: TGTGCCATCACGGGCGGGACTGGGGATGAGCAGTTCTTC.

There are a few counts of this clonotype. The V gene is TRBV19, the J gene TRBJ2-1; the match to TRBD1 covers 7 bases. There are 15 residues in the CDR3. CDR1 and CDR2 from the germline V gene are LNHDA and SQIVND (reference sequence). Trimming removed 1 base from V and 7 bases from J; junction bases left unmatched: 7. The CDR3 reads CASSIGQGIVNEQFF. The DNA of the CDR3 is TGTGCCAGTAGTATAGGACAGGGAATCGTTAATGAGCAGTTCTTC.

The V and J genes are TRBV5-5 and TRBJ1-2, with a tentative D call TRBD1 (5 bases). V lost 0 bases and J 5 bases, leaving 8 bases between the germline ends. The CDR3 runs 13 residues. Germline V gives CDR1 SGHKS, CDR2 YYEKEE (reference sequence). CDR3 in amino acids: CASSLGQQYGYTF. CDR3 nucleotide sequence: TGTGCCAGCAGCTTGGGACAGCAATATGGCTACACCTTC.

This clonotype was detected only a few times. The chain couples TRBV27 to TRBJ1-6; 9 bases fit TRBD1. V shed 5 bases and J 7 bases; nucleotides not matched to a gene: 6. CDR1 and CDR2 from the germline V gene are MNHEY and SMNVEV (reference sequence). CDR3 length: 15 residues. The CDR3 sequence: CASSGTGTGNSPLHF. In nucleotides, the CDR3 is TGTGCCAGCAGTGGCACCGGGACAGGGAATTCACCCCTCCACTTT.

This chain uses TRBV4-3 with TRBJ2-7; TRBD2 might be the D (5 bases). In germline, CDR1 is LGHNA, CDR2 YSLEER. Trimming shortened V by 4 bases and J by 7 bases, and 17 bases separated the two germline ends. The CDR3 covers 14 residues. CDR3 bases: TGCGCCAGCAGCCTAGAGAGAAGGGAGCAAGAGCAGTACTTC. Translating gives CASSLERREQEQYF.

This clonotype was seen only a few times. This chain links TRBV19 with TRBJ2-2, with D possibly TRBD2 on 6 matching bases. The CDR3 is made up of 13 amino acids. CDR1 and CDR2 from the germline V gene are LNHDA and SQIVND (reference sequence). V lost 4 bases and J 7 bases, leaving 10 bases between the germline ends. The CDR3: CASSTGLVGELFF. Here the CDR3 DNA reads TGTGCCAGTAGTACGGGACTTGTCGGGGAGCTGTTTTTT. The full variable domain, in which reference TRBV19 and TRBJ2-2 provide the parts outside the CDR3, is DGGITQSPKYLFRKEGQNVTLSCEQNLNHDAMYWYRQDPGQGLRLIYYSQIVNDFQKGDIAEGYSVSREKKESFPLTVTSAQKNPTAFYLCASSTGLVGELFFGEGSRLTVL.

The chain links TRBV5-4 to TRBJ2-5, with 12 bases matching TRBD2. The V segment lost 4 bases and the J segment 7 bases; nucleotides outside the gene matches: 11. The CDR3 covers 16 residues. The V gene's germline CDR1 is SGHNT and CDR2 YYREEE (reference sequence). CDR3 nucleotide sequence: TGTGCCAGCAGCGCGCCTAGCGGGGGGGACGCTGGGACCCAGTACTTC. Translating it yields CASSAPSGGDAGTQYF.

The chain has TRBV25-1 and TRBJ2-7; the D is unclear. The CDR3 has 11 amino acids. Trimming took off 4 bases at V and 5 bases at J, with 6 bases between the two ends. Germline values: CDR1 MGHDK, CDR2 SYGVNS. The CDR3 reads CASSARHEQYF. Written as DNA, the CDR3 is TGTGCCAGCAGTGCAAGACACGAGCAGTACTTC.

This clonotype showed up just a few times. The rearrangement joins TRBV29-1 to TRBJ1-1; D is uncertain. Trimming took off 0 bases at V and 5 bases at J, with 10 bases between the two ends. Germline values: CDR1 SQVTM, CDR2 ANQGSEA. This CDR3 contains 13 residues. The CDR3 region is CSVEDPVRTEAFF. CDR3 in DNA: TGCAGCGTTGAAGACCCAGTAAGGACTGAAGCTTTCTTT.

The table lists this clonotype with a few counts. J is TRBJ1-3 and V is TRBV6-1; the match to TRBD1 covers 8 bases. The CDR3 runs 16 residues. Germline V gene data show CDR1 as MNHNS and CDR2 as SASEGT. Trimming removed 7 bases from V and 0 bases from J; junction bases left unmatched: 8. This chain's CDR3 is CASTQDRASSGNTIYF. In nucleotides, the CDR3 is TGTGCCAGCACCCAGGACAGGGCGAGCTCTGGAAACACCATATATTTT.